These 18 T cell receptor beta chains share one sample of origin, sequenced in a study of T cell changes during pregnancy in multiple sclerosis (dated 2019 in TCRdb). Libraries were built with the immunoSEQ multiplex PCR assay. The source is immuneACCESS, and TCRdb retained only in-frame sequences with V and J called. Part of the clones is not carried over; for the studies checked, unresolved V genes explain less than half of this, and the remainder is unexplained. The sample has 65,000 to 85,000 clones on record, over 90% of them singletons. 0.29% of the sample belongs to the ten largest clones. This sample comprised CD4+ T cells from peripheral blood mononuclear cells, obtained after pregnancy. These receptors were collected from a female donor with multiple sclerosis, enrolled in a pregnancy study.

The chain employs TRBV18 and TRBJ1-3; no clear D gene. Germline V gene sequence: CDR1 KGHSH, CDR2 LQKENI. V was shortened by 6 bases and J by 4 bases, with 10 bases between the two germline ends. This CDR3 has 13 amino acids. The CDR3 nucleotides read TGTGCCAGCTCTCAAACCCAGGGAAACACCATATATTTT. This sequence encodes CASSQTQGNTIYF.

Written as DNA, the CDR3 is TGTGCCAGCAGTTACTCGAGTGGAGTATGGGAGACCCAGTACTTC. It codes for CASSYSSGVWETQYF. The rearrangement joins TRBV6-5 to TRBJ2-5; unclear D gene. The CDR3 has 15 amino acids. Trimming stripped 0 bases from V and 5 bases from J, with 13 bases between. Germline V gene lookup returns CDR1 MNHEY and CDR2 SVGAGI.

This chain connects TRBV5-1 to TRBJ2-2; 8 bases agree with TRBD1. Germline V CDR1 and CDR2: SGHRS, YFSETQ. J was trimmed by 7 bases and V by 1 base; bases with no gene match: 15. The CDR3 is made up of 18 amino acids. The CDR3: CASSLRRGRGLIDGELFF. The CDR3 nucleotides are TGCGCCAGCAGCTTGCGGAGGGGCAGGGGGCTTATTGACGGGGAGCTGTTTTTT.

V and J are TRBV23-1 and TRBJ2-7, with D perhaps matching TRBD1 (6 bases). TRBV23-1 is sorted into the ORF group, with uncertain function. The CDR3 extends over 13 amino acids. V shed 2 bases and J shed 5 bases, with 10 bases lying between them. CDR3 amino acids: CASSQIRGHEQYF. The CDR3, as DNA: TGCGCCAGCAGTCAAATCAGGGGACACGAGCAGTACTTC.

Only one count was recorded for this clone. The chain links TRBV5-1 to TRBJ2-3; 8 nucleotides match TRBD2. The V and J ends lost 3 bases and 1 base, in that order; junction bases with no gene match: 4. The CDR3 loop spans 15 amino acids. Germline CDR1 reads SGHRS; CDR2 reads YFSETQ. The CDR3: CASSSFSGGTDTQYF. The CDR3 DNA reads TGCGCCAGCAGCTCCTTTAGCGGGGGCACAGATACGCAGTATTTT.

The chain couples TRBV18 to TRBJ2-7, with a weak D call TRBD1 (5 bases). V was clipped by 3 bases and J by 4 bases, with 13 bases between them. CDR1 and CDR2 from the germline V gene are KGHSH and LQKENI. The CDR3 consists of 14 residues. In DNA, the CDR3 is TGTGCCAGCTCACCTCCCGCAGGGATGTACGAGCAGTACTTC. It is translated as CASSPPAGMYEQYF.

This chain connects TRBV5-3 to TRBJ2-7, with TRBD1 matching over 10 bases. TRBV5-3 qualifies as an ORF whose function is uncertain. Unmatched junction bases numbered 4, after V lost 5 bases and J lost 2 bases. The CDR3 runs to 14 residues. CDR3 nucleotide sequence: TGTGCCAGAAGGGCCGGGACAGGGGCCTACGAGCAGTACTTC. Translating gives CARRAGTGAYEQYF.

Points on this clone: Other DNA sequences in the same sample also yield this CDR3. The J gene is TRBJ2-5, the V gene TRBV5-1; a weak D match, TRBD2 (6 bases). The CDR3 runs 15 residues. The V gene lost 0 bases and the J gene lost 2 bases, with 11 bases spanning the gap. Germline CDR1 and CDR2: SGHRS and YFSETQ. The CDR3 DNA sequence: TGCGCCAGCAGCTTGGCCGGAGGGGAGCAAGAGACCCAGTACTTC. Protein sequence: CASSLAGGEQETQYF.

This clone was found once. V gene TRBV27 combines with J gene TRBJ1-5; tentative D call: TRBD1 (5 bases). The CDR3 sequence is 17 residues long. Germline CDR1 MNHEY, CDR2 SMNVEV (reference sequence). Between the trimmed V and J ends, which lost 2 bases and 3 bases, there was a span of 17 bases. The CDR3 sequence: CASSLKGSGKSNQPQHF. CDR3 nucleotides: TGTGCCAGCAGTTTAAAGGGGTCGGGCAAGTCCAATCAGCCCCAGCATTTT.

The rearrangement uses TRBV7-8 and TRBJ1-2; D unclear. CDR3 size: 14 residues. The V end was cut by 3 bases, the J end by 2 bases, with 10 bases between. CDR1 is SGHVS and CDR2 is FQNEAQ in the germline V gene. CDR3 DNA sequence: TGTGCCAGCAGCTTCAGAACAGAAAACTATGGCTACACCTTC. This translates into CASSFRTENYGYTF.

The rearrangement joins TRBV27 to TRBJ2-5, with D perhaps matching TRBD1 (5 bases). Germline CDR1 and CDR2: MNHEY and SMNVEV (reference sequence). Trimming cost V 6 bases and J 5 bases, with 16 bases left between them. The CDR3 loop spans 14 amino acids. CDR3 DNA: TGTGCCAGCAGCCCTGCAGGGCTAAGGGAGACCCAGTACTTC. Translated, it gives CASSPAGLRETQYF.

V usage is TRBV29-1 and J usage is TRBJ2-1; 14 nucleotides line up with TRBD2. Germline-derived CDR1 and CDR2 are SQVTM and ANQGSEA. The ends lost 7 bases at V and 6 bases at J; junction bases unmatched: 5. The CDR3 extends over 14 amino acids. The CDR3 DNA sequence: TGCAGCGCTGGACTAGCGGGAGGAAGCAATGAGCAGTTCTTC. It yields the protein CSAGLAGGSNEQFF.

This rearrangement joins TRBV30 to TRBJ1-2; 7 positions agree with TRBD1. This CDR3 region has 14 residues. Germline V lookup: CDR1 GTSNPN, CDR2 SVGIG (reference sequence). Germline trimming cut 0 bases from V and 7 bases from J; bases unmatched to any gene: 8. The CDR3 reads CAWSVAGTVGGYTF. CDR3 sequence (DNA): TGTGCCTGGAGTGTTGCAGGGACAGTTGGTGGCTACACCTTC. The whole variable domain, filled in from reference TRBV30 and TRBJ1-2, reads SQTIHQWPATLVQPVGSPLSLECTVEGTSNPNLYWYRQAAGRGLQLLFYSVGIGQISSEVPQNLSASRPQDRQFILSSKKLLLSDSGFYLCAWSVAGTVGGYTFGSGTRLTVV.

V gene TRBV6-1 combines with J gene TRBJ1-4; tentative D call: TRBD1 (5 bases). CDR3 size: 15 residues. The V end lost 6 bases, the J end lost 4 bases, and 15 bases lay between the germline ends. From germline, CDR1 is MNHNS and CDR2 SASEGT. The CDR3 sequence is CASSQMWGGNEKLFF. The CDR3 region has the DNA TGTGCCAGCAGCCAGATGTGGGGGGGTAATGAAAAACTGTTTTTT.

The V gene is TRBV28, the J gene TRBJ2-7; no definite D call. Per germline, CDR1 MDHEN and CDR2 SYDVKM. CDR3 size: 15 residues. The V end lost 6 bases, the J end lost 3 bases, and 18 bases lay between the germline ends. In DNA, the CDR3 is TGTGCCAGCAGACTCCTGCCAGGCAGTCACTACGAGCAGTACTTC. It translates to CASRLLPGSHYEQYF.

The chain couples TRBV5-6 to TRBJ1-5, with D maybe TRBD1 (5 bases). Germline CDR1 SGHDT, CDR2 YYEEEE. V was trimmed by 3 bases and J by 5 bases, leaving 9 bases between them. The CDR3 spans 13 residues. CDR3 residues: CASSSGTYQPQHF. In DNA, the CDR3 is TGTGCCAGCAGCTCGGGGACTTATCAGCCCCAGCATTTT.

CDR3 residues: CASRVPSGATNEKLFF. CDR3 nucleotides: TGCGCCAGCAGAGTACCCTCAGGGGCTACTAATGAAAAACTGTTTTTT. The genes are TRBV5-1 and TRBJ1-4, with a possible D match to TRBD1 (6 bases). The CDR3 spans 16 residues. Trimming left V 5 bases short and J 2 bases short, with 16 bases between. Germline V gene lookup returns CDR1 SGHRS and CDR2 YFSETQ.

The rearrangement joins TRBV5-7 to TRBJ1-6; a possible D gene is TRBD1 (6 bases). TRBV5-7 is annotated as an ORF whose role is uncertain. Trimming left V 4 bases short and J 0 bases short, with 14 bases between. CDR3 length equals 17 residues. The DNA for the CDR3 is TGTGCCAGCAGCGAGCCGGCGGGGGCCTCCTATAATTCACCCCTCCACTTT. It codes for CASSEPAGASYNSPLHF.